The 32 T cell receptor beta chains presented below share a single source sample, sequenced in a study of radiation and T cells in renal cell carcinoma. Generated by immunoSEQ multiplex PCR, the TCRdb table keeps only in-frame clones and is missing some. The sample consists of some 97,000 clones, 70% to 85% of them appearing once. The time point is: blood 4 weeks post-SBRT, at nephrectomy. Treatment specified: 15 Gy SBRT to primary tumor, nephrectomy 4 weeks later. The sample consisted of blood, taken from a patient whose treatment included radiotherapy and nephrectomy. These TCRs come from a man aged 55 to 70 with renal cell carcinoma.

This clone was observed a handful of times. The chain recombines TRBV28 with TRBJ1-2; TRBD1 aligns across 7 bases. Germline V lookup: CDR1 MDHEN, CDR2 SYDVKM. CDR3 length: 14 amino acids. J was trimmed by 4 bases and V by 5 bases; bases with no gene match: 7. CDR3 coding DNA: TGTGCCAGCAGTCCTACAGACAGGGTCTATGGCTACACCTTC. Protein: CASSPTDRVYGYTF.

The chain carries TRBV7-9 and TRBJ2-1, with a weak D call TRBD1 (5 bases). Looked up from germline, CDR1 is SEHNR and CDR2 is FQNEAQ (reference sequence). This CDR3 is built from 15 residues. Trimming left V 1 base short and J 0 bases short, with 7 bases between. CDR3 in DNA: TGTGCCAGCAGCTTAGGTGACAGCTCCTACAATGAGCAGTTCTTC. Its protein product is CASSLGDSSYNEQFF.

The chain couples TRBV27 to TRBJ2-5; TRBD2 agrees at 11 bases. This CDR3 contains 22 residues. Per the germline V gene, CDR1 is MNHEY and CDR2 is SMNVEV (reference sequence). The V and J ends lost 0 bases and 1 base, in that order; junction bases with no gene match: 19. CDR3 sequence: CASSLSPPLSRWTSGPQETQYF. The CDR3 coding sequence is TGTGCCAGCAGTTTATCCCCTCCCCTATCCCGCTGGACTAGCGGGCCCCAAGAGACCCAGTACTTC.

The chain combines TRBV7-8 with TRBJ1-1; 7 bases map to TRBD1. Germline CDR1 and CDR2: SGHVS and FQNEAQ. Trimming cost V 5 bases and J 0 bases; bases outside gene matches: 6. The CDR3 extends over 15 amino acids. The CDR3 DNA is TGTGCCAGCAGCCAAACGACAGGGATGAACACTGAAGCTTTCTTT. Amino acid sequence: CASSQTTGMNTEAFF. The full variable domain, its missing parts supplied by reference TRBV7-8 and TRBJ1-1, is GAGVSQSPRYKVAKRGQDVALRCDPISGHVSLFWYQQALGQGPEFLTYFQNEAQLDKSGLPSDRFFAERPEGSVSTLKIQRTQQEDSAVYLCASSQTTGMNTEAFFGQGTRLTVV.

The CDR3 DNA follows: TGCGCCAGCAGCCAAGTCGGTCTAGCACAAGAGACCCAGTACTTC. Its translation: CASSQVGLAQETQYF. The rearrangement joins TRBV4-1 to TRBJ2-5, with a possible D match to TRBD2 (5 bases). V lost 1 base and J 2 bases, leaving 11 bases between the germline ends. The CDR3 totals 15 residues. CDR1 is MGHRA, CDR2 YSYEKL, per germline.

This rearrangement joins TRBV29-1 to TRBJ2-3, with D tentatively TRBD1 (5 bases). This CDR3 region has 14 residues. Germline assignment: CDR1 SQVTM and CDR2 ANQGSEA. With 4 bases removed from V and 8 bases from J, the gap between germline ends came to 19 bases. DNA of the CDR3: TGCAGCGTTGGGGAACCCACCGATAGGGGTACGCAGTATTTT. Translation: CSVGEPTDRGTQYF.

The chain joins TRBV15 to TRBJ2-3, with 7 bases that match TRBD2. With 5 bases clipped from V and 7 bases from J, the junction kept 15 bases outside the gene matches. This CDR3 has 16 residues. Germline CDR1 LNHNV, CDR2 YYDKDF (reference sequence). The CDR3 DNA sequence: TGTGCCACCAGCCCAGATGGGGCTCGCGGGAGTTATACGCAGTATTTT. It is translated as CATSPDGARGSYTQYF.

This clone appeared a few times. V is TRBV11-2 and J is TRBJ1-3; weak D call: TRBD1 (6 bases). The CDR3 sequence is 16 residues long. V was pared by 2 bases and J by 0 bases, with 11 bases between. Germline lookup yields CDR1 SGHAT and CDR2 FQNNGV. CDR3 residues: CASSLSDRISGNTIYF. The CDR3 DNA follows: TGTGCCAGCAGCTTAAGTGACAGGATCTCTGGAAACACCATATATTTT.

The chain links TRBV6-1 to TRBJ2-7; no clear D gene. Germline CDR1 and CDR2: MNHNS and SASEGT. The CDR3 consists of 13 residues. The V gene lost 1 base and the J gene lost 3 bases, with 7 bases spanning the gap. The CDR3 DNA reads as TGTGCCAGCAGTGAAGGGGCAATCTACGAGCAGTACTTC. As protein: CASSEGAIYEQYF.

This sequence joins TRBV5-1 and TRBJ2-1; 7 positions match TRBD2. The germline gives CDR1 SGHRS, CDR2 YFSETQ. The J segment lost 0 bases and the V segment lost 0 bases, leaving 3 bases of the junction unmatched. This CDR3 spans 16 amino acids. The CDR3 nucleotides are TGCGCCAGCAGCTTGGCCGGCGGGAGCTCCTACAATGAGCAGTTCTTC. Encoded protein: CASSLAGGSSYNEQFF.

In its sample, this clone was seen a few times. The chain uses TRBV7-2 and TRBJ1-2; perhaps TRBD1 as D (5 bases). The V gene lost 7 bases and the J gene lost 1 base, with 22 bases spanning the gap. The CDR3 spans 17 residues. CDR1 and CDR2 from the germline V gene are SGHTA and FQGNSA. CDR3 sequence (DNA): TGTGCCAGCAACACAAGGGACTGGCAGAGACTTAACTATGGCTACACCTTC. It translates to CASNTRDWQRLNYGYTF.

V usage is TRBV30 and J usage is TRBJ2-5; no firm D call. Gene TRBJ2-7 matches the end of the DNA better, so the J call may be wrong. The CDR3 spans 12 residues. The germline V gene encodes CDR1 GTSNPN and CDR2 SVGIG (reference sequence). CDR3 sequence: CAWRSNSYEQYF. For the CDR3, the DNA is TGTGCCTGGAGAAGTAACTCCTACGAGCAGTACTTC.

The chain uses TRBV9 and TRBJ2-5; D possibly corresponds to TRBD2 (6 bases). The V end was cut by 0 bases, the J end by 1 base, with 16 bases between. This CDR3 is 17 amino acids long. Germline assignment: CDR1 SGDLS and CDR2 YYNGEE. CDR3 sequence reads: CASSVGALARIQETQYF. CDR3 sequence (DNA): TGTGCCAGCAGCGTAGGAGCGCTAGCGCGCATCCAAGAGACCCAGTACTTC.

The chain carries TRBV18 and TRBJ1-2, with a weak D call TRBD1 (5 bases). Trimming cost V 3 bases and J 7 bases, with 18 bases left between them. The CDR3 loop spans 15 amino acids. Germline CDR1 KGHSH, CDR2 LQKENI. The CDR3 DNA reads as TGTGCCAGCTCACCTGGGTCAGAGAGGGGTTTTGGCTACACCTTC. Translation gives CASSPGSERGFGYTF.

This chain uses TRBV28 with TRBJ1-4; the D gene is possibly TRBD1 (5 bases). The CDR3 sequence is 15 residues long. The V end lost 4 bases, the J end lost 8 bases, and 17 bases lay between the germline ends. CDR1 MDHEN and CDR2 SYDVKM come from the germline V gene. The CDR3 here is CASSSRQSLGEKLFF. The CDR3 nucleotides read TGTGCCAGCAGTTCAAGACAGTCCCTGGGGGAAAAACTGTTTTTT.

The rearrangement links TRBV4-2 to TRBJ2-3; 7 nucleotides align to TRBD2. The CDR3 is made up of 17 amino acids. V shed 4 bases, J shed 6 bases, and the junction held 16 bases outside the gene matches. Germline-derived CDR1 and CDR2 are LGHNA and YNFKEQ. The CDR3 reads CASSLKYEGGPWDTQYF. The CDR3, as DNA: TGTGCCAGCAGCCTCAAATATGAGGGAGGGCCGTGGGATACGCAGTATTTT.

CDR3 sequence (DNA): TGTGCCAGCTCACCAGGCCCCCTCTCTGGGGCCAACGTCCTGACTTTC. The encoded protein is CASSPGPLSGANVLTF. The chain uses TRBV18 and TRBJ2-6; no clear D gene. This CDR3 spans 16 amino acids. The germline V and J ends were trimmed by 2 bases and 0 bases, with 8 bases remaining between them. Per germline, CDR1 KGHSH and CDR2 LQKENI.

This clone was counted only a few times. The CDR3 DNA reads TGTGCCAGCAGCGCGAGGACAGGGGGACGGGCCACAGATACGCAGTATTTT. Translation gives CASSARTGGRATDTQYF. The chain carries TRBV7-2 and TRBJ2-3; 10 bases align to TRBD1. The V and J ends lost 5 bases and 2 bases, in that order; junction bases with no gene match: 10. From germline, CDR1 is SGHTA and CDR2 FQGNSA. The CDR3 consists of 17 residues. Variable domain in full (rest from reference TRBV7-2 and TRBJ2-3): GAGVSQSPSNKVTEKGKDVELRCDPISGHTALYWYRQSLGQGLEFLIYFQGNSAPDKSGLPSDRFSAERTGGSVSTLTIQRTQQEDSAVYLCASSARTGGRATDTQYFGPGTRLTVL.

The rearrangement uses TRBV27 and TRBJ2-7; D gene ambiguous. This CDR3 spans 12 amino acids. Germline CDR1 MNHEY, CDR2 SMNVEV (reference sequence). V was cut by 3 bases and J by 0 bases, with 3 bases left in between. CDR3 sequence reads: CASSFLSYEQYF. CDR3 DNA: TGTGCCAGCAGTTTCCTCTCCTACGAGCAGTACTTC.

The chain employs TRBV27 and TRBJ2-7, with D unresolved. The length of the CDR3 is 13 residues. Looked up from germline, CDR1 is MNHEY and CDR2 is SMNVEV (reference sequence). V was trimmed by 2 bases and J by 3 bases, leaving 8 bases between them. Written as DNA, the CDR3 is TGTGCCAGCAGTTTAGGGGTAGTCTACGAGCAGTACTTC. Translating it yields CASSLGVVYEQYF.

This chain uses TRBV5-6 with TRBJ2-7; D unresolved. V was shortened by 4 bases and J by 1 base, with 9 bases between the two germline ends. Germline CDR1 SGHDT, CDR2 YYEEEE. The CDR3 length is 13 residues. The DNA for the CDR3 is TGTGCCAGCAGCCCGGCGCAGTCCTACGAGCAGTACTTC. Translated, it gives CASSPAQSYEQYF.

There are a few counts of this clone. The CDR3 loop is CASRAGTNPEQFF. CDR3 in DNA: TGCGCCAGCCGCGCCGGGACTAATCCTGAGCAGTTCTTC. J is TRBJ2-1 and V is TRBV5-1; 7 bases are a match to TRBD2. The CDR3 runs to 13 residues. Looked up from germline, CDR1 is SGHRS and CDR2 is YFSETQ. V was pared by 7 bases and J by 9 bases, with 10 bases of the junction left unmatched.

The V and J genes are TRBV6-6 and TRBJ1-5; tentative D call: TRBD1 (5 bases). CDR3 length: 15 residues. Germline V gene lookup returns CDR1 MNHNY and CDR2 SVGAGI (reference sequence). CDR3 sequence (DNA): TGTGCAGTCCAGCCGGGGGAGGCAAGCAATCAGCCCCAGCATTTT. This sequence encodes CAVQPGEASNQPQHF.

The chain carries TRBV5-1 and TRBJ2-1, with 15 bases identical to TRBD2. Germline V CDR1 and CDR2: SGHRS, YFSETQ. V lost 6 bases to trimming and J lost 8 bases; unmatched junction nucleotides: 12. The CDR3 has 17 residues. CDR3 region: CASTGLAGGPSGDEQFF. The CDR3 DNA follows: TGCGCCAGCACCGGACTAGCGGGAGGGCCCTCGGGGGATGAGCAGTTCTTC.

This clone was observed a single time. The CDR3 DNA reads TGTGCCAGCTTCCGCGGAGCGGGAGGGGGCACCGGGGAGCTGTTTTTT. It specifies CASFRGAGGGTGELFF. This chain joins TRBV7-2 and TRBJ2-2; 10 bases align to TRBD2. The CDR3 contains 16 residues. The germline V gene encodes CDR1 SGHTA and CDR2 FQGNSA. V was pared by 8 bases and J by 4 bases, with 10 bases of the junction left unmatched.

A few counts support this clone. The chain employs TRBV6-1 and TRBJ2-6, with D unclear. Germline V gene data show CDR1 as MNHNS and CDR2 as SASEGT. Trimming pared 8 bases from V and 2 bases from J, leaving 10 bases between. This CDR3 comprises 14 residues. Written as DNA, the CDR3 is TGTGCCAGCCACGAATTGACTGGGGCCAACGTCCTGACTTTC. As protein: CASHELTGANVLTF.

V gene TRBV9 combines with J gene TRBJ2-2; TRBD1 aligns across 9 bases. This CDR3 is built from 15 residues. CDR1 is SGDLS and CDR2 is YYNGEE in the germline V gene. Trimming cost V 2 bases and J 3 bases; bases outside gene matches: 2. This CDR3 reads CASSVTGGHTGELFF. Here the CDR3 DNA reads TGTGCCAGCAGCGTGACAGGGGGGCACACCGGGGAGCTGTTTTTT.

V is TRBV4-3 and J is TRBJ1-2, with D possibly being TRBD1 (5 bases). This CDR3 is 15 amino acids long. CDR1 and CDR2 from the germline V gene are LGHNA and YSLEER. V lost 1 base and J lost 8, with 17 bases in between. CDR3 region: CASSQVRGQGEGYTF. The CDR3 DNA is TGCGCCAGCAGCCAAGTTAGAGGCCAGGGTGAAGGCTACACCTTC.

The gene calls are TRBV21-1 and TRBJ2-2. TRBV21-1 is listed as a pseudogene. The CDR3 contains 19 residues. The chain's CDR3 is CASSKGSRRIPLASGELFF. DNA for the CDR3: TGTGCCAGCAGCAAAGGCAGTAGGCGCATTCCCCTTGCCAGCGGGGAGCTGTTTTTT.

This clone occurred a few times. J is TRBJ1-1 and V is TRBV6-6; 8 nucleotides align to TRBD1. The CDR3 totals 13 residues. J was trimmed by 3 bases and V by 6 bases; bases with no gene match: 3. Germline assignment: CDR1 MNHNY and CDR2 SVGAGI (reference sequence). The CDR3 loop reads CASSPDRDTEAFF. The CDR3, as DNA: TGTGCCAGCAGCCCGGACAGGGACACTGAAGCTTTCTTT.

The CDR3 region has the DNA TGTGCCAGCAGTCGGGACAGGGGGCTGTATGGCTACACCTTC. It codes for CASSRDRGLYGYTF. The chain employs TRBV28 and TRBJ1-2; 12 positions agree with TRBD1. Germline assignment: CDR1 MDHEN and CDR2 SYDVKM. V lost 5 bases and J lost 5; bases outside the gene matches: 3. The CDR3 extends over 14 amino acids.

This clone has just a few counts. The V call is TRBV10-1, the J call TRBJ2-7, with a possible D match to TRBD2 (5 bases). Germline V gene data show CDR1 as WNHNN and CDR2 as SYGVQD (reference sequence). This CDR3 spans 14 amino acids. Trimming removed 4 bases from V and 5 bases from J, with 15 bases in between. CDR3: CASSAPTSGDEQYF. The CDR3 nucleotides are TGCGCCAGCAGTGCCCCGACATCCGGGGACGAGCAGTACTTC.